The rows below give T cell receptor beta chains drawn from one sample of a study of PD-1 blockade in classical Hodgkin lymphoma. Profiled with immunoSEQ multiplex PCR; TCRdb holds only in-frame clones, not every one. Here the sample spans around 16,000 clones, roughly 84% being singletons. The sample comprised CD4+ T cells from blood. The receptors come from a human donor with classical Hodgkin lymphoma. CDR3s include the opening cysteine and the closing phenylalanine or tryptophan. The D gene is left open where the match is weak. Where a row states a size, it is once, few, many or the class of an expanded clone; other rows omit it.

NA,TRBV10-3,TRBJ2-7,NA,TGTGCCATCAGTGAAGGGTTTGAAAGAGAGGGGCAGTACTTC,CAISEGFEREGQYF
NA,TRBV7-2,TRBJ1-5,TRBD1,TGTGCCAGCAGCTCGACAGGGGGGCAGCCCCAGCATTTT,CASSSTGGQPQHF
NA,TRBV25-1,TRBJ1-2,NA,TGTGCCAGCAGAGGGACGGGCTATGGCTACACCTTC,CASRGTGYGYTF
NA,TRBV19,TRBJ2-5,NA,TGTGCCAGTAGTCCAGGACGGAACGGGAACCAAGAGACCCAGTACTTC,CASSPGRNGNQETQYF
NA,TRBV28,TRBJ2-3,NA,TGTGCCAGCAGTTCCCAGCGGAAGAGCACAGATACGCAGTATTTT,CASSSQRKSTDTQYF
few,TRBV19,TRBJ2-1,TRBD1,TGTGCCAGTAGTATGGGAAGGGGGCAAGGTTCCTACAATGAGCAGTTCTTC,CASSMGRGQGSYNEQFF
NA,TRBV2,TRBJ2-2,NA,TGTGCCAGCGAGCAGGGGGGCACCGGGGAGCTGTTTTTT,CASEQGGTGELFF
NA,TRBV2,TRBJ2-7,TRBD2,TGTGCCAGGGGAGCTCCGGGACTAGCGGATGAGCAGTACTTC,CARGAPGLADEQYF
NA,TRBV28,TRBJ1-5,NA,TGTGCCAGCAGTTTTTTAAGGGGTCGGGGATCAAATCAGCCCCAGCATTTT,CASSFLRGRGSNQPQHF
NA,TRBV28,TRBJ2-3,NA,TGTGCCAGCAGTTCCACCAATCGGGCAAGCACAGATACGCAGTATTTT,CASSSTNRASTDTQYF
NA,TRBV15,TRBJ2-5,NA,TGTGCCACCAGCAGGGAGACAGCCGCCCAAGAGACCCAGTACTTC,CATSRETAAQETQYF
NA,TRBV30,TRBJ2-5,NA,TGTGCCTGGAGAGGCGGCCCGCAGGAGACCCAGTACTTC,CAWRGGPQETQYF
NA,TRBV5-5,TRBJ1-5,NA,TGTGCCAGCAGCTTGGGCCAGACCCATGGGGTGCGGCCCCAGCATTTT,CASSLGQTHGVRPQHF
NA,TRBV28,TRBJ1-5,NA,TGTGCCACCGTCCCCTTTGGCAATCAGCCCCAGCATTTT,CATVPFGNQPQHF
NA,TRBV7-2,TRBJ2-5,NA,TGTGCCAGCAGCTTAGCAGGGAGGGGGGAGACCCAGTACTTC,CASSLAGRGETQYF
NA,TRBV2,TRBJ2-3,NA,TGTGCCAGCAGGGGAATTAGATCAGATACGCAGTATTTT,CASRGIRSDTQYF
NA,TRBV7-9,TRBJ1-2,NA,TGTGCCAGCAGCCGGACAGAGTATGGCTACACCTTC,CASSRTEYGYTF
NA,TRBV28,TRBJ2-4,NA,TGTGCCAGCAGTCGACATGAGTTAGCCAAAAACATTCAGTACTTC,CASSRHELAKNIQYF
few,TRBV2,TRBJ1-2,NA,TGTGCCAGCAGGCAGGGGTCCTATGGCTACACCTTC,CASRQGSYGYTF
NA,TRBV7-2,TRBJ2-5,TRBD2,TGTGCCAGCAGCTTGAGTAGCGGGAGGGGTGGAGAGACCCAGTACTTC,CASSLSSGRGGETQYF
NA,TRBV5-1,TRBJ2-7,NA,TGCGCCAGCAGCCCGACCGTCAGCGCCCTCGGCGAGCAGTACTTC,CASSPTVSALGEQYF
NA,TRBV4-2,TRBJ1-1,NA,TGTGCCAGCAGCCAAGCGACAGGCATGAACACTGAAGCTTTCTTT,CASSQATGMNTEAFF
NA,TRBV7-2,TRBJ1-6,TRBD1,TGTGCCAGCAGCGTGGACAGGGGGCGAGGATCACCCCTCCACTTT,CASSVDRGRGSPLHF
once,TRBV28,TRBJ2-7,NA,TGTGCCAGCAGTACCCCCTACGAGCAGTACTTC,CASSTPYEQYF
NA,TRBV6-1,TRBJ1-3,NA,TGTGCCAGCACCATAGGACAGAACTCTGGAAACACCATATATTTT,CASTIGQNSGNTIYF
NA,TRBV29-1,TRBJ1-4,NA,TGCAGCGTTTCTCCCGGGGGAAGGGTTAATGAAAAACTGTTTTTT,CSVSPGGRVNEKLFF
few,TRBV5-4,TRBJ2-6,TRBD1,TGTGCCAGCAGCTTACGGGACAGGGGGCATCCCGTCCTGACTTTC,CASSLRDRGHPVLTF
NA,TRBV4-1,TRBJ2-5,TRBD2,TGCGCCAGCAGCAATCCGTATCGCGGACTAGCGGGAGTCCAAGAGACCCAGTACTTC,CASSNPYRGLAGVQETQYF
NA,TRBV19,TRBJ2-2,NA,TGTGCCAGTAGTATAGAACGGCTAGCTGCCGGGGAGCTGTTTTTT,CASSIERLAAGELFF
NA,TRBV27,TRBJ2-7,NA,TGTGCCAGCAGTTTATTTCTGGGACACCCCGCGCAGCAGTACTTC,CASSLFLGHPAQQYF
NA,TRBV2,TRBJ2-7,NA,TGTGCCAGCACCTTCGTACGCGAGCAGTACTTC,CASTFVREQYF
NA,TRBV2,TRBJ2-5,NA,TGTGCCAGCAGTTCTCGCCGAAGCGAAGTCAGAGAGACCCAGTACTTC,CASSSRRSEVRETQYF
NA,TRBV5-1,TRBJ2-7,TRBD2,TGCGCCAGCAGCGGAGTGCGATCGCGGGAGGGAAACGAGCAGTACTTC,CASSGVRSREGNEQYF
few,TRBV30,TRBJ1-2,NA,TGTGCGGCCGGGACATCCTATGGCTACACCTTC,CAAGTSYGYTF
NA,TRBV5-1,TRBJ2-5,TRBD1,TGCGCCAGCAGCACCCGGACAGGGTCAGAGACCCAGTACTTC,CASSTRTGSETQYF
NA,TRBV19,TRBJ2-7,NA,TGTGCCAGTAAAGGCGGGCCGACCTACGAGCAGTACTTC,CASKGGPTYEQYF
NA,TRBV9,TRBJ1-3,TRBD1,TGTGCCAGCAGCCAGACAGGGACTGGAAACACCATATATTTT,CASSQTGTGNTIYF
NA,TRBV9,TRBJ2-7,NA,TGTGCCAGCAGCCCTTTCGGAGAAAGGTTGAACTTC,CASSPFGERLNF
NA,TRBV28,TRBJ2-3,NA,TGTGCCAGCAGTTTACAGCTAGCACGCCAGGATACGCAGTATTTT,CASSLQLARQDTQYF
NA,TRBV7-8,TRBJ1-5,NA,TGTGCCAGCAGCCGTGGGGGTGGAGGGACAACCCACCATCAGCCCCAGCATTTT,CASSRGGGGTTHHQPQHF
NA,TRBV7-9,TRBJ2-6,NA,TGTGCCAGCAGCCCCGACTCTGGGGCCAACGTCCTGACTTTC,CASSPDSGANVLTF
NA,TRBV5-6,TRBJ2-5,TRBD1,TGTGCCAGCAGCTTCCCGGACAGGGAAAAGACCCAGTACTTC,CASSFPDREKTQYF
NA,TRBV4-2,TRBJ2-1,TRBD2,TGTGCCAGCAGCCAAGGTCTTAAACTAGCGGGACAGAATGAGCAGTTCTTC,CASSQGLKLAGQNEQFF
NA,TRBV5-6,TRBJ2-4,NA,TGTGCCAGCAGCCGGTTAGCTAGGGCCAAAAACATTCAGTACTTC,CASSRLARAKNIQYF
NA,TRBV27,TRBJ1-4,TRBD1,TGTGCCAGCAGTCGCGACAGGGTCCCTAATGAAAAACTGTTTTTT,CASSRDRVPNEKLFF
NA,TRBV27,TRBJ2-2,TRBD2,TGTGCCAGCCAGATGACTAGCGGGGGGAACACCGGGGAGCTGTTTTTT,CASQMTSGGNTGELFF
NA,TRBV7-7,TRBJ2-2,NA,TGTGCCAGCAGTCCGAATATACGATCCGGGGAGCTGTTTTTT,CASSPNIRSGELFF
NA,TRBV28,TRBJ2-7,TRBD2,TGTGCCTCTTCAGGGGCTGGGTCACTAGCGGGTTTCGAGCAGTACTTC,CASSGAGSLAGFEQYF
NA,TRBV5-3,TRBJ1-2,TRBD1,TGTGCCAGAAGCTTGATGTCTGCGGACAGGGTTCCCGACTATGGCTACACCTTC,CARSLMSADRVPDYGYTF
NA,TRBV7-2,TRBJ1-1,NA,TGTGCCAGCAGCTTAACCAGGAAGAACACTGAAGCTTTCTTT,CASSLTRKNTEAFF
NA,TRBV7-6,TRBJ1-2,NA,TGTGCCAGCAGCTCAGCCGTGACAGCGGGCTACACCTTC,CASSSAVTAGYTF
once,TRBV2,TRBJ1-1,NA,TGTGCCAGCAGTGAAGCGGGTACACGGGGGGCGCAGAACACTGAAGCTTTCTTT,CASSEAGTRGAQNTEAFF
NA,TRBV6-5,TRBJ2-5,NA,TGTGCCAGCAGTAATAGTGAGACCCAGTACTTC,CASSNSETQYF
NA,TRBV2,TRBJ2-7,NA,TGTGCCAGCAGTGACAGAATGGTCTCCTACGAGCAGTACTTC,CASSDRMVSYEQYF
NA,TRBV6-6,TRBJ2-7,NA,TGTGCCAGCAGTTACAGGGGCTCCTACGAGCAGTACTTC,CASSYRGSYEQYF